The entry below describes one T cell receptor (beta chain). What it binds is unknown. This sample stems from a study of T cells in Graves' hyperthyroidism and ophthalmopathy. Hyperthyroidism in the patients, aged 18 to 65, was newly diagnosed and under 2 months in duration. Germline V gene data show CDR1 as SNHLY and CDR2 as FYNNEI. The CDR3 loop spans 16 amino acids. Losses at the gene ends were 8 bases for V and 0 bases for J; bases not matched to a gene: 7. Researchers took RNA transcripts and amplified the TCR beta CDR3 regions from them. Initially, a first-round RT-PCR of the TCR CDR3 employed the HTBI primer set. TCRdb recomputed calls from the multiplex PCR reads with MiXCR, one row per CDR3 protein. The sample has a few hundred thousand distinct CDR3 sequences, about half seen once. Study-wide results and limits: Most expanded thyroid clonotypes above 0.001 recurred in blood. For ophthalmopathy, model prediction preceded onset by a median 6.5 months.

The chain combines TRBV2 with TRBJ1-3; the match to TRBD1 covers 10 bases. The sample taken for sequencing was peripheral blood or thyroid tissue (not recorded which). This TCR came from a young woman with Graves' hyperthyroidism. This CDR3 is CASSGTGVRSGNTIYF. Written as DNA, the CDR3 is TGTGCCAGCTCCGGGACAGGGGTCCGCTCTGGAAACACCATATATTTT.